This is a list of T cell receptor beta chains from one sample in a study of CD8+ T cells in alopecia areata. Some clones are missing from TCRdb's copy, which holds only in-frame ones; the method was immunoSEQ multiplex PCR. Of 37,000 or so clones in the sample, roughly half were seen once. Sequencing was done on a sample of CD4+ Tregs sorted from blood. The receptor source for this set is a human donor with alopecia areata. The CDR3 runs from the conserved cysteine through the conserved F or W. The order of the fields is D gene, V gene, CDR3 protein. A D gene is named only where the DNA matches it firmly.

TRBD1 | TRBV6-6 | CASSPDYRGHGYTF
TRBD2 | TRBV28 | CASSSPSGLGNTQYF
NA | TRBV2 | CASSDRGSNSPLHF
NA | TRBV5-4 | CASSFFLTGELFF
TRBD1 | TRBV7-2 | CASSSGQGSSPLHF
NA | TRBV30 | CAWSLGHESSPLHF
TRBD1 | TRBV5-1 | CASSPDRGDSYEQYF
NA | TRBV4-1 | CASSQEAVTYNEQFF
TRBD2 | TRBV7-2 | CASSQERGLAGPDTQYF
TRBD1 | TRBV10-3 | CAIRVEDRGDEQYF
NA | TRBV7-6 | CASSLDEKRKAFF
NA | TRBV29-1 | CSVLSGLSYNEQFF
NA | TRBV7-6 | CASSLIPPARFKNLQETQYF
NA | TRBV5-1 | CASSLEMRTEAFF
NA | TRBV7-2 | CASSPQTGAKNIQYF
NA | TRBV5-1 | CASSSTNYEQYF
NA | TRBV28 | CASSQTPTYEQYF
NA | TRBV7-9 | CASSSFAGGIAGTGELFF
TRBD2 | TRBV4-2 | CASSQAGLGGAYEQYF
NA | TRBV28 | CASRSRGTDTQYF
TRBD2 | TRBV5-1 | CASSLGLAGETQYF
TRBD2 | TRBV7-2 | CASSPPGLALYNEQFF